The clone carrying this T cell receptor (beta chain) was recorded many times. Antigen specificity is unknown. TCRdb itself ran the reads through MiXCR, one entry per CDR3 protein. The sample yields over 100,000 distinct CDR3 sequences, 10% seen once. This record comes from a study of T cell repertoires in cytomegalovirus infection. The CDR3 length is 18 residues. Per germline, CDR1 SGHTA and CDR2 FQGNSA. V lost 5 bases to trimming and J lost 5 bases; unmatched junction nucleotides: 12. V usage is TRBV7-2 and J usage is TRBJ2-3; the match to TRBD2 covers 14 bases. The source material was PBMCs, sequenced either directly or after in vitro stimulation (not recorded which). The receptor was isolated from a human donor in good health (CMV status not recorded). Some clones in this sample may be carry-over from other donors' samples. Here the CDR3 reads CASSRGLAGGLVQDTQYF. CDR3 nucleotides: TGTGCCAGCAGCCGCGGACTAGCGGGAGGCCTTGTCCAAGATACGCAGTATTTT.